This T cell receptor beta chain comes out of a study of PD-L1 blockade in urothelial cancer. Study-wide background: When blood samples were assessed, the median T cell count was about 140,000.

The protocol was immunoSEQ multiplex PCR, while the TCRdb copy is restricted to in-frame clones and leaves out a portion. This repertoire shows tens of thousands of clones, around 83% found once; its top ten account for 9.2%. Time point denoted: pretreatment peripheral blood. Sample numbers ranged from 1 to 8 per patient, encompassing pretreatment and on-treatment collections. The germline V and J ends were trimmed by 2 bases and 4 bases, with 14 bases remaining between them. The germline V gene encodes CDR1 GTSNPN and CDR2 SVGIG (reference sequence). The CDR3 sequence is 14 residues long. The sample consisted of PBMCs, taken around atezolizumab (anti-PD-L1) treatment. This clonotype was sampled from a woman aged 70-85 years with urothelial cancer. J is TRBJ1-2 and V is TRBV30; D is possibly TRBD1 (5 bases). CDR3 in DNA: TGTGCCTGGAGTAGAGACAGCTCCCTCTATGGCTACACCTTC. Its translation: CAWSRDSSLYGYTF.